The 31 T cell receptor beta chains below come from one sample, sequenced in a study of control samples from healthy donors and cancer patients. Measured with immunoSEQ multiplex PCR; TCRdb has only the in-frame clones, and not every one. The sample has some 100,000 clones; over 85% are singletons. Sample: blood. Receptors originate from a human donor in good health. The donor label of this sample is uncertain.

The genes are TRBV24-1 and TRBJ1-6; TRBD1 agrees at 9 bases. CDR1 and CDR2 (germline): KGHDR, SFDVKD. The CDR3 covers 17 residues. V was clipped by 5 bases and J by 5 bases; unmatched bases: 9. CDR3 in amino acids: CATSGPGTGINNSPLHF. CDR3 sequence (DNA): TGTGCCACCAGTGGACCCGGGACAGGGATCAATAATTCACCCCTCCACTTT.

The J gene is TRBJ2-7, the V gene TRBV5-1; weak D call: TRBD1 (5 bases). V dropped 3 bases and J dropped 0 bases, with 10 bases sitting between them. Germline-derived CDR1 and CDR2 are SGHRS and YFSETQ. The CDR3 runs to 14 residues. This chain's CDR3 is CASSSLGASYEQYF. The CDR3 DNA follows: TGCGCCAGCAGCTCCCTTGGGGCCTCCTACGAGCAGTACTTC.

The genes are TRBV19 and TRBJ1-1; maybe TRBD1 (5 bases). CDR3 length: 12 residues. Trimming shortened V by 10 bases and J by 7 bases, and 16 bases separated the two germline ends. The germline CDR1 and CDR2 sequences are LNHDA and SQIVND (reference sequence). The chain's CDR3 is CATAKGNSEAFF. Here the CDR3 DNA reads TGTGCCACCGCTAAGGGGAATAGTGAAGCTTTCTTT.

The chain joins TRBV6-6 to TRBJ2-1; D is perhaps TRBD1 (6 bases). This CDR3 contains 12 residues. Germline V gene lookup returns CDR1 MNHNY and CDR2 SVGAGI (reference sequence). V lost 6 bases, J lost 8 bases, and 11 bases lay in between. The chain's CDR3 is CASSGTGHEQFF. In DNA, the CDR3 is TGTGCCAGCAGCGGAACAGGGCATGAGCAGTTCTTC.

V and J are TRBV29-1 and TRBJ2-3; D could derive from TRBD1 or TRBD2 (6 bases each). This CDR3 contains 14 residues. CDR1 is SQVTM and CDR2 is ANQGSEA in the germline V gene. Trimming removed 7 bases at V and 5 bases at J, with 19 bases between. This chain's CDR3 is CSGKRGVVQDTQYF. The CDR3 coding sequence is TGCAGCGGAAAGAGGGGGGTGGTACAAGATACGCAGTATTTT.

This clone was detected once. Written as DNA, the CDR3 is TGTGCCAGCAGCCAAGATCGGGATGAGCAGTTCTTC. Amino acid sequence: CASSQDRDEQFF. The chain recombines TRBV3-1 (or the pseudogene TRBV3-2) with TRBJ2-1; D remains unclear. The germline V gene encodes CDR1 LGHDT and CDR2 YNNKEL (reference sequence). The CDR3 sequence is 12 residues long. Trimming cost V 0 bases and J 8 bases, with 5 bases left between them.

The genes are TRBV5-1 and TRBJ2-3; the D is unclear. The V gene's germline CDR1 is SGHRS and CDR2 YFSETQ. The CDR3 has 16 amino acids. V was shortened by 6 bases and J by 6 bases, with 23 bases between the two germline ends. The CDR3 protein is CASTSDPRRPTDTQYF. The CDR3 nucleotides read TGCGCCAGCACATCTGATCCGAGACGGCCAACTGATACGCAGTATTTT.

This clone was picked up one time. The chain is built from TRBV5-5 and TRBJ2-3; TRBD2 agrees at 9 bases. Germline V gene data show CDR1 as SGHKS and CDR2 as YYEKEE (reference sequence). Trimming removed 4 bases from V and 3 bases from J; junction bases left unmatched: 15. This CDR3 is built from 18 residues. The CDR3 loop is CASSPSTLLAGVTDTQYF. The CDR3 DNA reads as TGTGCCAGCAGCCCATCGACTTTACTAGCGGGCGTTACAGATACGCAGTATTTT.

The chain joins TRBV28 to TRBJ1-1; D not certain. The CDR3 is 12 amino acids. Germline loops: CDR1 MDHEN, CDR2 SYDVKM. The V gene lost 6 bases and the J gene lost 2 bases, with 7 bases spanning the gap. This CDR3 is CASSGSNTEAFF. The CDR3 bases are TGTGCCAGCAGCGGGAGCAACACTGAAGCTTTCTTT.

CDR3 nucleotides: TGTGCCAGCAGCCAGCGGGGGGGCTGGGAGACCCAGTACTTC. Its protein product is CASSQRGGWETQYF. The rearrangement links TRBV7-2 to TRBJ2-5, with TRBD2 matching over 10 bases. Germline loops: CDR1 SGHTA, CDR2 FQGNSA. The V segment lost 5 bases and the J segment 5 bases; nucleotides outside the gene matches: 5. The CDR3 length is 14 residues.

The chain is built from TRBV9 and TRBJ1-6, with D possibly being TRBD1 (6 bases). Germline V gives CDR1 SGDLS, CDR2 YYNGEE. The CDR3 contains 13 residues. Trimming shortened V by 2 bases and J by 7 bases, and 7 bases separated the two germline ends. CDR3 coding DNA: TGTGCCAGCAGCGTCCAGGGGAATTCACCCCTCCACTTT. This sequence encodes CASSVQGNSPLHF.

The V gene is TRBV6-2 or TRBV6-3, the J gene TRBJ1-3; D may be TRBD1 (5 bases). V shed 2 bases and J shed 8 bases, with 13 bases lying between them. Germline loops: CDR1 MNHEY, CDR2 SVGEGT. The CDR3 runs to 14 residues. The CDR3 sequence: CASSYPGGRDTIYF. CDR3 DNA sequence: TGTGCCAGCAGTTACCCGGGGGGGAGAGACACCATATATTTT.

This clone was observed once. The rearrangement links TRBV27 to TRBJ2-1, with D tentatively TRBD1 or TRBD2 (5 bases each). This CDR3 contains 13 residues. Trimming took off 5 bases at V and 9 bases at J, with 14 bases between the two ends. From germline, CDR1 is MNHEY and CDR2 SMNVEV (reference sequence). The CDR3 DNA sequence: TGTGCCAGCAGTCCTAATAGGGGACGTGAGCAGTTCTTC. This codes for CASSPNRGREQFF.

The chain has TRBV5-4 and TRBJ1-2, with 10 bases aligning to TRBD1. Trimming cost V 5 bases and J 2 bases; bases outside gene matches: 6. The CDR3 is 15 residues long. Germline V gene data show CDR1 as SGHNT and CDR2 as YYREEE (reference sequence). CDR3 protein: CASRPTGQGNYGYTF. CDR3 nucleotide sequence: TGTGCCAGCAGGCCCACGGGACAGGGGAACTATGGCTACACCTTC.

V usage is TRBV6-5 and J usage is TRBJ2-3; D unclear. Germline V gene data show CDR1 as MNHEY and CDR2 as SVGAGI. V dropped 6 bases and J dropped 0 bases, with 13 bases sitting between them. There are 15 residues in the CDR3. The chain's CDR3 is CASSAALASTDTQYF. DNA of the CDR3: TGTGCCAGCAGCGCAGCCTTGGCTAGCACAGATACGCAGTATTTT.

The chain is built from TRBV7-2 and TRBJ1-6; D is perhaps TRBD1 (5 bases). Deletions cut 1 base from V and 9 bases from J, with 13 bases between. Germline V gene lookup returns CDR1 SGHTA and CDR2 FQGNSA. This CDR3 spans 15 amino acids. As DNA, the CDR3 is TGTGCCAGCAGCTTAGGGGGGGGTGTAAGTTCACCCCTCCACTTT. As protein: CASSLGGGVSSPLHF.

The V gene is TRBV6-6, the J gene TRBJ2-2, with D unclear. This CDR3 spans 14 amino acids. The germline gives CDR1 MNHNY, CDR2 SVGAGI (reference sequence). With 0 bases removed from V and 7 bases from J, the gap between germline ends came to 9 bases. This chain's CDR3 is CASSYSMFVGELFF. The DNA for the CDR3 is TGTGCCAGCAGTTACTCGATGTTTGTCGGGGAGCTGTTTTTT.

V usage is TRBV7-3 and J usage is TRBJ2-5; 10 bases fit TRBD2. The CDR3 length is 15 residues. Germline CDR1 SGHTA, CDR2 FQGTGA. J gave up 5 bases and V 6 bases, and 9 bases lay outside the gene matches. Written as DNA, the CDR3 is TGTGCCAGCAGTCGAGCGGGGGGGCCTCGGGAGACCCAGTACTTC. Its protein product is CASSRAGGPRETQYF.

This clone occurred once. The rearrangement links TRBV24-1 to TRBJ1-2; D is perhaps TRBD1 (5 bases). Deletions cut 5 bases from V and 7 bases from J, with 13 bases between. Germline CDR1 reads KGHDR; CDR2 reads SFDVKD. This CDR3 comprises 13 residues. CDR3 residues: CATSAVGTLGYTF. CDR3 DNA sequence: TGTGCCACCAGTGCCGTAGGGACTCTTGGCTACACCTTC.

The chain carries TRBV2 and TRBJ2-2, with D unclear. The CDR3 has 13 residues. Trimming shortened V by 6 bases and J by 0 bases, and 5 bases separated the two germline ends. CDR1 is SNHLY, CDR2 FYNNEI, per germline. CDR3 loop: CASSYTNTGELFF. CDR3 bases: TGTGCCAGCAGCTATACGAACACCGGGGAGCTGTTTTTT.

The V and J genes are TRBV11-1 and TRBJ1-1; TRBD1 matches 9 bases. The germline gives CDR1 SGHAT, CDR2 FQDESV (reference sequence). This CDR3 spans 16 amino acids. V shed 3 bases, J shed 1 base, and the junction held 6 bases outside the gene matches. CDR3 sequence reads: CASSFPRTGANTEAFF. As DNA, the CDR3 is TGTGCCAGCAGCTTCCCAAGGACAGGGGCGAACACTGAAGCTTTCTTT.

The chain recombines TRBV30 with TRBJ2-1, with 9 nucleotides matching TRBD2. J lost 8 bases, V lost 0 bases, and 5 bases had no gene match. CDR1 and CDR2 from the germline V gene are GTSNPN and SVGIG (reference sequence). This CDR3 region has 14 residues. In DNA form, the CDR3 reads TGTGCCTGGAGTGTCGGCGGGGGGGCGGATGAGCAGTTCTTC. This encodes CAWSVGGGADEQFF.

CDR3 coding DNA: TGTGCCAGCAGCCGAGGACTTGCATCCGGGGAGCTGTTTTTT. This translates into CASSRGLASGELFF. The V call is TRBV3-1 (or the pseudogene TRBV3-2), the J call TRBJ2-2, with D possibly matching TRBD2 (5 bases). V dropped 4 bases and J dropped 6 bases, with 12 bases sitting between them. Germline CDR1 is LGHDT and CDR2 is YNNKEL (reference sequence). The CDR3 sequence is 14 residues long.

The V call is TRBV3-1 (or the pseudogene TRBV3-2), the J call TRBJ1-4, with D possibly matching TRBD1 (5 bases). Per the germline V gene, CDR1 is LGHDT and CDR2 is YNNKEL (reference sequence). V was trimmed by 5 bases and J by 7 bases, leaving 14 bases between them. The CDR3 totals 14 residues. Written as DNA, the CDR3 is TGTGCCAGCAGCTTTAGTAAGCAGGGTGAAAAACTGTTTTTT. It codes for CASSFSKQGEKLFF.

The CDR3 DNA follows: TGTGCCTGGAGTCGGAGCCGCTCTGGAAACACCATATATTTT. Protein sequence: CAWSRSRSGNTIYF. The rearrangement links TRBV30 to TRBJ1-3; D uncertain. V was cut by 2 bases and J by 0 bases, with 8 bases left in between. This CDR3 region has 14 residues. Germline V gives CDR1 GTSNPN, CDR2 SVGIG (reference sequence).

The rearrangement links TRBV28 to TRBJ2-3, with 8 bases matching TRBD1. The length of the CDR3 is 16 residues. J was trimmed by 5 bases and V by 5 bases; bases with no gene match: 12. Germline CDR1 reads MDHEN; CDR2 reads SYDVKM. CDR3 nucleotides: TGTGCCAGCAGTCCCGCCGGACAGGGTGGGCGAGATACGCAGTATTTT. This encodes CASSPAGQGGRDTQYF.

This clone was observed once. The genes are TRBV5-1 and TRBJ1-1; 11 bases are a match to TRBD1. Germline-derived CDR1 and CDR2 are SGHRS and YFSETQ. This CDR3 has 15 amino acids. The trim removed 3 bases at V and 4 bases at J, leaving 5 bases unmatched. CDR3 sequence (DNA): TGCGCCAGCAGCTCGGGGACAGGGGGAAGCACTGAAGCTTTCTTT. Its protein product is CASSSGTGGSTEAFF. The full variable domain, its missing parts supplied by reference TRBV5-1 and TRBJ1-1, is KAGVTQTPRYLIKTRGQQVTLSCSPISGHRSVSWYQQTPGQGLQFLFEYFSETQRNKGNFPGRFSGRQFSNSRSEMNVSTLELGDSALYLCASSSGTGGSTEAFFGQGTRLTVV.

The chain employs TRBV19 and TRBJ1-1; maybe TRBD1 (5 bases). V was cut by 8 bases and J by 3 bases, with 13 bases left in between. The CDR3 spans 13 residues. Germline CDR1 reads LNHDA; CDR2 reads SQIVND (reference sequence). For the CDR3, the DNA is TGTGCCAGTGGGGACGGGTGGGACACTGAAGCTTTCTTT. Translating it yields CASGDGWDTEAFF.

The CDR3: CASTKPGQAGSYNEQFF. CDR3 DNA: TGCGCCAGCACGAAACCAGGTCAGGCGGGGTCCTACAATGAGCAGTTCTTC. The V gene is TRBV4-1, the J gene TRBJ2-1; D is possibly TRBD2 (6 bases). With 7 bases removed from V and 1 base from J, the gap between germline ends came to 20 bases. This CDR3 contains 17 residues. Germline V gene data show CDR1 as MGHRA and CDR2 as YSYEKL.

The V call is TRBV19, the J call TRBJ1-1; no clear D. CDR3 size: 13 residues. V was shortened by 5 bases and J by 2 bases, with 9 bases between the two germline ends. Germline lookup yields CDR1 LNHDA and CDR2 SQIVND (reference sequence). This CDR3 is CASSGHPNTEAFF. CDR3 coding DNA: TGTGCCAGTAGTGGGCACCCTAACACTGAAGCTTTCTTT. The complete variable domain, with remaining parts taken from reference TRBV19 and TRBJ1-1, reads DGGITQSPKYLFRKEGQNVTLSCEQNLNHDAMYWYRQDPGQGLRLIYYSQIVNDFQKGDIAEGYSVSREKKESFPLTVTSAQKNPTAFYLCASSGHPNTEAFFGQGTRLTVV.

This chain connects TRBV10-3 to TRBJ1-2; D remains unclear. The CDR3 totals 13 residues. Trimming left V 3 bases short and J 7 bases short, with 12 bases between. The germline CDR1 and CDR2 sequences are ENHRY and SYGVKD. The DNA of the CDR3 is TGTGCCATCAGTGAACGGGCGTTGGGTGGCTACACCTTC. This translates into CAISERALGGYTF.